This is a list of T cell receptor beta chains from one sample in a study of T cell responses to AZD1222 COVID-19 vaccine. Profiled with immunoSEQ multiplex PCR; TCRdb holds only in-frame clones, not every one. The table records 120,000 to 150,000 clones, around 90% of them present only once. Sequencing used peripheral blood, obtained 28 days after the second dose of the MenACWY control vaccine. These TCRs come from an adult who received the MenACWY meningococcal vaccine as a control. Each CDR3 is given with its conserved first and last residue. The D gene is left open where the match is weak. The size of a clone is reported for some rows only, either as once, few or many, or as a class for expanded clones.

CDR3nt: TGTGCCAGCAGTGGCTTCGGTACGAGTCGGGGCGAGCAGTACTTC
CDR3aa: CASSGFGTSRGEQYF
v_gene: TRBV2
abundance: -
j_gene: TRBJ2-7
d_gene: -

CDR3nt: TGTGCCAGCAGCGTAGGTGTGGTAACCGGGGAGCTGTTTTTT
CDR3aa: CASSVGVVTGELFF
v_gene: TRBV9
abundance: -
j_gene: TRBJ2-2
d_gene: -

CDR3nt: TGTGCCAGCACCTGGGGGCAGAACTATGGCTACACCTTC
CDR3aa: CASTWGQNYGYTF
v_gene: TRBV28
abundance: -
j_gene: TRBJ1-2
d_gene: -

CDR3nt: TGCGCCAGCAGCCAAGAGGGACTCGCGGGGGGGCAGTACACCGGGGAGCTGTTTTTT
CDR3aa: CASSQEGLAGGQYTGELFF
v_gene: TRBV4-3
abundance: -
j_gene: TRBJ2-2
d_gene: TRBD2

CDR3nt: TGCGCCAGCAGCCAAGATCGGGACGCAGTCCACGGGGAGCTGTTTTTT
CDR3aa: CASSQDRDAVHGELFF
v_gene: TRBV4-3
abundance: -
j_gene: TRBJ2-2
d_gene: -

CDR3nt: TGTGCCAGCAGCACCGGGACAGGGGCTGAGACCCAGTACTTC
CDR3aa: CASSTGTGAETQYF
v_gene: TRBV6-5
abundance: -
j_gene: TRBJ2-5
d_gene: TRBD1

CDR3nt: TGTGCCAGCAGTCTCGTCGACGGTGCAAAACTGTTTTTT
CDR3aa: CASSLVDGAKLFF
v_gene: TRBV12-3/TRBV12-4
abundance: -
j_gene: TRBJ1-4
d_gene: -

CDR3nt: TGTGCCAGCAGCTTAGGCGGGAGTACTTCAGATACGCAGTATTTT
CDR3aa: CASSLGGSTSDTQYF
v_gene: TRBV7-6
abundance: -
j_gene: TRBJ2-3
d_gene: TRBD2

CDR3nt: TGTGCCAGCAGCCGGACAGGGACAGATACGCAGTATTTT
CDR3aa: CASSRTGTDTQYF
v_gene: TRBV3-1/TRBV3-2
abundance: -
j_gene: TRBJ2-3
d_gene: TRBD1

CDR3nt: TGTGCCAGCAGCCGCTCCCGGGCCAATTCTAATGAAAAACTGTTTTTT
CDR3aa: CASSRSRANSNEKLFF
v_gene: TRBV3-1/TRBV3-2
abundance: -
j_gene: TRBJ1-4
d_gene: -

CDR3nt: TGTGCCAGCAATTCCCGGGACAGGGGGATTTACGAGCAGTACTTC
CDR3aa: CASNSRDRGIYEQYF
v_gene: TRBV2
abundance: -
j_gene: TRBJ2-7
d_gene: TRBD1

CDR3nt: TGTGCCAGCAGTGAAGGGTCCTACGAGCAGTACTTC
CDR3aa: CASSEGSYEQYF
v_gene: TRBV2
abundance: -
j_gene: TRBJ2-7
d_gene: -

CDR3nt: TGTGCCAGCAGTTTATTGGCTAGCGTCCAAGAGACCCAGTACTTC
CDR3aa: CASSLLASVQETQYF
v_gene: TRBV27
abundance: -
j_gene: TRBJ2-5
d_gene: -

CDR3nt: TGTGCCAGCAGTAGGGACAGGGGGAGCAATGAGCAGTTCTTC
CDR3aa: CASSRDRGSNEQFF
v_gene: TRBV6-5
abundance: -
j_gene: TRBJ2-1
d_gene: TRBD1

CDR3nt: TGTGCCACCGGGGCAGGAGGGCACCATGAGCAGTTCTTC
CDR3aa: CATGAGGHHEQFF
v_gene: TRBV12-3/TRBV12-4
abundance: -
j_gene: TRBJ2-1
d_gene: -

CDR3nt: TGTGCCAGCGCGAGGAAGGGACAGGGGGGTTACGAGCAGTACTTC
CDR3aa: CASARKGQGGYEQYF
v_gene: TRBV6-5
abundance: -
j_gene: TRBJ2-7
d_gene: TRBD1

CDR3nt: TGTGCCAGCAGCTTACCGACTAGCGGGAGGGCCGGTGAGCAGTTCTTC
CDR3aa: CASSLPTSGRAGEQFF
v_gene: TRBV7-6
abundance: once
j_gene: TRBJ2-1
d_gene: TRBD2

CDR3nt: TGCGCCAGCAGCAAGGACTTATACGAGCAGTACTTC
CDR3aa: CASSKDLYEQYF
v_gene: TRBV5-1
abundance: -
j_gene: TRBJ2-7
d_gene: -

CDR3nt: TGCGCCAGCAGTGGGACTAGCGGGAGATTGGAGACCCAGTACTTC
CDR3aa: CASSGTSGRLETQYF
v_gene: TRBV10-2
abundance: -
j_gene: TRBJ2-5
d_gene: TRBD2

CDR3nt: TGCGCCAGCAGCTTGGAGGGAGGATTGACAGATACGCAGTATTTT
CDR3aa: CASSLEGGLTDTQYF
v_gene: TRBV5-1
abundance: -
j_gene: TRBJ2-3
d_gene: -

CDR3nt: TGTGCCACCAGTGAACCGGGACAGGGGAACTATGGCTACACCTTC
CDR3aa: CATSEPGQGNYGYTF
v_gene: TRBV24-1
abundance: -
j_gene: TRBJ1-2
d_gene: TRBD1

CDR3nt: TGTGCCAGCAGCCGCGACCTCGGGGCTTACGAGCAGTACTTC
CDR3aa: CASSRDLGAYEQYF
v_gene: TRBV11-2
abundance: once
j_gene: TRBJ2-7
d_gene: -

CDR3nt: TGTGCCACCAGTGAACCTTACACTCGAAAGACCTCCACAGATACGCAGTATTTT
CDR3aa: CATSEPYTRKTSTDTQYF
v_gene: TRBV24-1
abundance: -
j_gene: TRBJ2-3
d_gene: -

CDR3nt: TGTGCCAGCAGTACCCGGGGGCCTTTGAACGAGCAGTACTTC
CDR3aa: CASSTRGPLNEQYF
v_gene: TRBV28
abundance: -
j_gene: TRBJ2-7
d_gene: -

CDR3nt: TGTGCCAGCAGCTCCCGGGGGACTAGCGGGGGATCCGAGCAGTTCTTC
CDR3aa: CASSSRGTSGGSEQFF
v_gene: TRBV7-3
abundance: -
j_gene: TRBJ2-1
d_gene: TRBD2

CDR3nt: TGCGCCAGCAGCTTGGATGGGACCGGGGAGCTGTTTTTT
CDR3aa: CASSLDGTGELFF
v_gene: TRBV5-1
abundance: -
j_gene: TRBJ2-2
d_gene: -

CDR3nt: TGTGCCAGTAGCGGACAGGGTCTGGGGAATCAGCCCCAGCATTTT
CDR3aa: CASSGQGLGNQPQHF
v_gene: TRBV19
abundance: -
j_gene: TRBJ1-5
d_gene: TRBD1

CDR3nt: TGTGCCACCAGCAGAGGCGGGACAGGCCAAGAGACCCAGTACTTC
CDR3aa: CATSRGGTGQETQYF
v_gene: TRBV15
abundance: -
j_gene: TRBJ2-5
d_gene: TRBD1

CDR3nt: TGTGCCAGCAGGGGCGGACAGAGTAGCAATCAGCCCCAGCATTTT
CDR3aa: CASRGGQSSNQPQHF
v_gene: TRBV2
abundance: -
j_gene: TRBJ1-5
d_gene: -

CDR3nt: TGTGCCACCAGTGACCGGACTAGCGAAAACACAGATACGCAGTATTTT
CDR3aa: CATSDRTSENTDTQYF
v_gene: TRBV24-1
abundance: -
j_gene: TRBJ2-3
d_gene: TRBD2

CDR3nt: TGTGCCAGCAGCTTAGGGGGGGACACCGGGGAGCTGTTTTTT
CDR3aa: CASSLGGDTGELFF
v_gene: TRBV7-2
abundance: -
j_gene: TRBJ2-2
d_gene: -

CDR3nt: TGTGCCAGCAGTGAAGCGCTTCCCCGACGGGGACAGGGACACACAGATACGCAGTATTTT
CDR3aa: CASSEALPRRGQGHTDTQYF
v_gene: TRBV2
abundance: -
j_gene: TRBJ2-3
d_gene: TRBD1

CDR3nt: TGTGCCAGCAGCCTCGCGACAGGCCTTCAGAGGGAGACCCAGTACTTC
CDR3aa: CASSLATGLQRETQYF
v_gene: TRBV14
abundance: -
j_gene: TRBJ2-5
d_gene: -